The present entry profiles one T cell receptor beta chain with its context. This entry comes from a study of blood T cell repertoires in COVID-19. The wider study: COVID-19 samples, acute and convalescent, were from the United States, Italy and Spain. Sources were T cells, B-cell-depleted T cells, or PBMCs; the material itself was cDNA or gDNA.

Germline V gene sequence: CDR1 GTSNPN, CDR2 SVGIG (reference sequence). V shed 2 bases, J shed 1 base, and the junction held 1 base outside the gene matches. The CDR3 length is 13 residues. Using immunoSEQ multiplex PCR, the repertoire was profiled, and TCRdb retains in-frame clones only, with some absent. The sample contains about 200,000 clones, over 80% of which appear only once. This sequence originates from a man between 60 and 70 years old with COVID-19, enrolled during active disease. Sequenced material: peripheral blood. V and J are TRBV30 and TRBJ1-1; TRBD1 matches at 7 bases. The DNA for the CDR3 is TGTGCCTGGAGTAGGACAGGGAACACTGAAGCTTTCTTT. It yields the protein CAWSRTGNTEAFF.